This record looks at one TCR beta chain sequence and its context. The data were taken from a study of blood T cell repertoires in COVID-19. For the study at large: The samples span acute and convalescent COVID-19 from the United States, Italy and Spain. T cells, B-cell-depleted T cells, or PBMCs supplied cDNA or gDNA.

In the authors' methods: Nucleated cell number was recorded as an estimate derived from reference gene primer amplification. Measured with immunoSEQ multiplex PCR; TCRdb has only the in-frame clones, and not every one. For V, J and clone size, that table is used; D and trimming come from the DNA. The sample lists over 110,000 clones; approximately 85% were seen once. This sequence was found in a man aged 70 or older with acute or convalescent COVID-19. Material for sequencing was peripheral blood.

The CDR3 nucleotides are TGTGCCAGCAGTTACCTGGCAGGGGCATCCACTGAAGCTTTCTTT. Translating it yields CASSYLAGASTEAFF. The genes are TRBV6-5 and TRBJ1-1, with a weak D call TRBD1 (6 bases). Germline assignment: CDR1 MNHEY and CDR2 SVGAGI. Trimming left V 2 bases short and J 4 bases short, with 14 bases between. The CDR3 is made up of 15 amino acids.